Below are 17 T cell receptor beta chains sequenced from a single sample in a study of T cells in localized non-small cell lung cancer (dated by TCRdb to the early 2020s). Library creation used the immunoSEQ multiplex PCR assay. TCRdb carries this immuneACCESS record with in-frame sequences only. Its versions omit some clonotypes, under half of them owing to an unresolved V gene in the studies checked, with the rest unexplained. For this sample the table gives some 25,000 clones, of which approximately 86% were detected only once. The ten largest clones capture around 14% of the sample. Sequences were derived from peripheral blood, sampled before any cancer treatment. These receptors all come from a female donor at least 60 years old with stage I lung adenocarcinoma.

The V call is TRBV6-1, the J call TRBJ2-2; 9 bases are a match to TRBD2. The junction had 2 bases not matched to a gene; V was cut back by 5 bases and J by 4 bases. From germline, CDR1 is MNHNS and CDR2 SASEGT. This CDR3 has 14 residues. CDR3 DNA sequence: TGTGCCAGCAGTCAGCGGGAGGCCACCGGGGAGCTGTTTTTT. Translation: CASSQREATGELFF.

The chain couples TRBV5-5 to TRBJ1-1; 7 bases map to TRBD1. This CDR3 has 15 residues. The J segment lost 1 base and the V segment lost 0 bases, leaving 3 bases of the junction unmatched. Germline V gene data show CDR1 as SGHKS and CDR2 as YYEKEE (reference sequence). CDR3 DNA: TGTGCCAGCAGCTTGGAGGGACAGAAGAACACTGAAGCTTTCTTT. It codes for CASSLEGQKNTEAFF.

The rearrangement joins TRBV5-4 to TRBJ1-1; no definite D call. Germline V gene sequence: CDR1 SGHNT, CDR2 YYREEE (reference sequence). V shed 4 bases and J shed 2 bases, with 12 bases lying between them. The CDR3 runs to 14 residues. The CDR3 coding sequence is TGTGCCAGCAGCCCCCCCCCTCCCAACACTGAAGCTTTCTTT. Its protein is CASSPPPPNTEAFF.

The J gene is TRBJ2-7, the V gene TRBV2; D possibly corresponds to TRBD2 (6 bases). This CDR3 contains 14 residues. V was shortened by 7 bases and J by 3 bases, with 16 bases between the two germline ends. Germline CDR1 reads SNHLY; CDR2 reads FYNNEI. The DNA of the CDR3 is TGTGCCAGCAATAGGGACGGGGGTGTCTACGAGCAGTACTTC. Translation gives CASNRDGGVYEQYF.

This chain links TRBV2 with TRBJ1-2, with D perhaps matching TRBD1 (6 bases). The V and J ends lost 10 bases and 4 bases respectively, with 16 bases between them. This CDR3 contains 13 residues. Germline loops: CDR1 SNHLY, CDR2 FYNNEI. The CDR3, as DNA: TGTGCCACCACGGACAGAGGCGGCTATGGCTACACCTTC. This sequence encodes CATTDRGGYGYTF. The variable domain in full, completed from reference TRBV2 and TRBJ1-2, reads EPEVTQTPSHQVTQMGQEVILRCVPISNHLYFYWYRQILGQKVEFLVSFYNNEISEKSEIFDDQFSVERPDGSNFTLKIRSTKLEDSAMYFCATTDRGGYGYTFGSGTRLTVV.

The chain combines TRBV11-2 with TRBJ1-1; possibly TRBD1 for D (5 bases). The CDR3 has 15 amino acids. Per germline, CDR1 SGHAT and CDR2 FQNNGV. V lost 6 bases and J lost 3, with 17 bases in between. CDR3 bases: TGTGCCAGCAGGCTGGTTCAGGGTCGGTACACTGAAGCTTTCTTT. Translating it yields CASRLVQGRYTEAFF.

The chain recombines TRBV21-1 with TRBJ1-1. TRBV21-1 is an annotated pseudogene. The CDR3 is made up of 15 amino acids. CDR3 protein: CASRLGYTIRTEAFF. The CDR3 bases are TGTGCCAGCAGGTTGGGATACACAATTCGCACTGAAGCTTTCTTT.

The chain couples TRBV11-2 to TRBJ2-2; TRBD2 might be the D (5 bases). The CDR3 has 15 residues. From germline, CDR1 is SGHAT and CDR2 FQNNGV. The germline V and J ends were trimmed by 0 bases and 6 bases, with 11 bases remaining between them. DNA of the CDR3: TGTGCCAGCAGCTTAGATTGGTCCGGGGCCGGGGAGCTGTTTTTT. It yields the protein CASSLDWSGAGELFF.

The V gene is TRBV28, the J gene TRBJ1-1; 10 nucleotides line up with TRBD1. V dropped 5 bases and J dropped 3; count of bases not matched to a gene: 12. CDR1 and CDR2 from the germline V gene are MDHEN and SYDVKM. This CDR3 has 17 residues. The CDR3 region has the DNA TGTGCCAGCAGTCAGGACAGGGGGTACTGGGTGGACACTGAAGCTTTCTTT. Amino acids: CASSQDRGYWVDTEAFF. The full variable domain, rest sourced from reference TRBV28 and TRBJ1-1, is DVKVTQSSRYLVKRTGEKVFLECVQDMDHENMFWYRQDPGLGLRLIYFSYDVKMKEKGDIPEGYSVSREKKERFSLILESASTNQTSMYLCASSQDRGYWVDTEAFFGQGTRLTVV.

This chain uses TRBV2 with TRBJ1-1; D perhaps matches TRBD1 (5 bases). Trimming stripped 4 bases from V and 8 bases from J, with 17 bases between. Germline CDR1 SNHLY, CDR2 FYNNEI. This CDR3 spans 14 amino acids. CDR3 nucleotides: TGTGCCAGCAGTGTTGGGGGAATCTCGACCGAAGCTTTCTTT. Translating it yields CASSVGGISTEAFF.

V and J are TRBV29-1 and TRBJ1-1, with a possible D match to TRBD1 (5 bases). The CDR3 has 13 residues. With 7 bases removed from V and 0 bases from J, the gap between germline ends came to 12 bases. CDR1 SQVTM and CDR2 ANQGSEA come from the germline V gene. Here the CDR3 reads CSAYRGVNTEAFF. CDR3 DNA sequence: TGCAGCGCCTACCGGGGGGTGAACACTGAAGCTTTCTTT.

The V and J genes are TRBV30 and TRBJ2-6; the match to TRBD1 covers 11 bases. Trimming removed 2 bases from V and 4 bases from J; junction bases left unmatched: 16. Germline V lookup: CDR1 GTSNPN, CDR2 SVGIG (reference sequence). The CDR3 covers 20 residues. The CDR3 coding sequence is TGTGCCTGGAGTCTTCCCTCCCGGGACAGGGGGAAGAAAGGGGCCAACGTCCTGACTTTC. Translation: CAWSLPSRDRGKKGANVLTF.

The rearrangement links TRBV5-1 to TRBJ1-1; D possibly corresponds to TRBD1 (6 bases). The CDR3 runs 19 residues. V was cut by 0 bases and J by 7 bases, with 28 bases left in between. Germline CDR1 is SGHRS and CDR2 is YFSETQ. The CDR3 loop is CASSLDGMFGSGKGDEAFF. CDR3 DNA: TGCGCCAGCAGCTTGGATGGAATGTTTGGTTCAGGGAAGGGGGATGAAGCTTTCTTT. The full variable domain, rest sourced from reference TRBV5-1 and TRBJ1-1, is KAGVTQTPRYLIKTRGQQVTLSCSPISGHRSVSWYQQTPGQGLQFLFEYFSETQRNKGNFPGRFSGRQFSNSRSEMNVSTLELGDSALYLCASSLDGMFGSGKGDEAFFGQGTRLTVV.

This clone was counted once. V and J are TRBV27 and TRBJ2-1; the match to TRBD1 covers 10 bases. The CDR3 length is 15 residues. CDR1 is MNHEY, CDR2 SMNVEV, per germline (reference sequence). The junction had 7 bases not matched to a gene; V was cut back by 2 bases and J by 9 bases. CDR3 in amino acids: CASSLRGQGMGEQFF. The CDR3 DNA is TGTGCCAGCAGTTTAAGGGGACAGGGGATGGGTGAGCAGTTCTTC.

CDR3 amino acids: CASSDEQGGTGELFF. The DNA for the CDR3 is TGTGCCAGCAGTGATGAACAGGGCGGCACCGGGGAGCTGTTTTTT. This chain joins TRBV2 and TRBJ2-2; possible D gene TRBD1, 6 bases. Germline V gene data show CDR1 as SNHLY and CDR2 as FYNNEI. The ends were cut back, 3 bases at V and 4 bases at J, with 12 bases in the middle. The CDR3 loop spans 15 amino acids.

The chain has TRBV7-2 and TRBJ2-5; D unclear. Trimming left V 5 bases short and J 5 bases short, with 12 bases between. The CDR3 covers 13 residues. The germline gives CDR1 SGHTA, CDR2 FQGNSA. The CDR3 coding sequence is TGTGCCAGCAGCGGACGGGCAAGGGAGACCCAGTACTTC. Translated: CASSGRARETQYF.

This chain links TRBV5-1 with TRBJ2-1; weak D call: TRBD2 (7 bases). This CDR3 spans 16 amino acids. The germline CDR1 and CDR2 sequences are SGHRS and YFSETQ. Trimming pared 4 bases from V and 6 bases from J, leaving 20 bases between. CDR3 nucleotide sequence: TGCGCCAGCAGCCCAGCGGGACACCTAGTCTTCAATGAGCAGTTCTTC. Amino acids: CASSPAGHLVFNEQFF.